Below, 9 T cell receptor beta chains from the same sample are listed, as sequenced in a study of spatial heterogeneity in lung cancer. The time point was: sample taken at primary tumor resection. TCRdb re-called the 5' RACE reads with MiXCR, one entry per CDR3 protein. Of over 6,500 distinct CDR3 sequences in the sample, roughly 12% were seen once. These TCRs are of unknown antigen specificity. General study points: The study found that expanded intratumoral alpha and beta TCR counts tracked tumor mutation counts.

The sample consisted of lung tumor tissue, taken at surgery. These receptors were collected from a male donor with early-stage non-small cell lung cancer.

Of note for this clonotype: This beta chain came through as a stray read in a library set up for alpha chains, and its size says little. The chain uses TRBV7-2 and TRBJ2-1, with 10 bases fitting TRBD2. The ends lost 5 bases at V and 8 bases at J; junction bases unmatched: 12. The CDR3 totals 16 residues. Germline V gives CDR1 SGHTA, CDR2 FQGNSA. The CDR3 is CASSITGTSVGDEQFF. CDR3 bases: TGTGCCAGCAGCATAACGGGGACTAGCGTCGGGGATGAGCAGTTCTTC.

This clonotype was counted many times. The library was prepared for alpha chains; this beta chain is a stray read, so its frequency means little. The J gene is TRBJ2-1, the V gene TRBV12-3 or TRBV12-4; D is possibly TRBD2 (6 bases). This CDR3 contains 15 residues. Trimming cost V 5 bases and J 0 bases, with 11 bases left between them. The CDR3: CASSPPGGSYNEQFF. CDR3 coding DNA: TGTGCCAGCAGTCCCCCCGGGGGCTCCTACAATGAGCAGTTCTTC.

This clonotype is medium-sized. Found in a library prepared for alpha chains, this beta chain is an off-target read, and its abundance has little meaning. This sequence joins TRBV10-1 and TRBJ1-5; D call uncertain. Deletions cut 3 bases from V and 0 bases from J, with 15 bases between. The CDR3 spans 17 residues. Per the germline V gene, CDR1 is WNHNN and CDR2 is SYGVQD (reference sequence). The CDR3 loop is CASSERTSDYSNQPQHF. The CDR3 DNA follows: TGCGCCAGCAGTGAAAGAACGTCGGATTATAGCAATCAGCCCCAGCATTTT.

This clonotype was seen repeatedly, ten times or more. This beta chain lies outside the target of a library built for alpha chains; its clone size means little. The chain is built from TRBV20-1 and TRBJ1-5; 10 bases map to TRBD1. The CDR3 covers 13 residues. Per germline, CDR1 DFQATT and CDR2 SNEGSKA (reference sequence). In DNA form, the CDR3 reads TGCAGCGCAGGGGACAGGGGAGGCCAGCCCCAGCATTTT. Protein sequence: CSAGDRGGQPQHF.

Comments on this clonotype: A read error may be the cause here, since a much bigger clone is one base away. This beta chain is a stray read from a library made for alpha chains; its abundance is not meaningful. The chain links TRBV12-3 or TRBV12-4 to TRBJ2-1, with 14 nucleotides matching TRBD2. This CDR3 comprises 17 residues. The CDR3 nucleotides read TGTCCCAGCAGTTTTGGACTAGCGGGAGGCCCCCCCCCGGAGCAGTTCTTC. Translation: CPSSFGLAGGPPPEQFF.

This clonotype is medium-sized in the sample. Being off target in a library aimed at alpha chains, this beta chain has a size of little meaning. The chain uses TRBV7-2 and TRBJ1-2, with 10 nucleotides matching TRBD1. Unmatched junction bases numbered 6, after V lost 5 bases and J lost 3 bases. Germline-derived CDR1 and CDR2 are SGHTA and FQGNSA. The CDR3 is 15 residues long. In nucleotides, the CDR3 is TGTGCCAGCAGCCCAAAGACAGGGGGCGACTATGGCTACACCTTC. This translates into CASSPKTGGDYGYTF.

By sample fraction, this clonotype is medium-sized. Little can be read into the size of this beta chain, an off-target read in a library designed for alpha chains. The chain uses TRBV29-1 and TRBJ2-7, with D hard to call. The CDR3 is 13 residues long. The germline V gene has CDR1 SQVTM and CDR2 ANQGSEA. V lost 0 bases and J 3 bases, leaving 9 bases between the germline ends. The chain's CDR3 is CSVEDPGSYEQYF. CDR3 in DNA: TGCAGCGTTGAAGATCCTGGAAGCTACGAGCAGTACTTC.

By share, this clonotype ranks as medium-sized. This beta chain appears as a stray read in a library generated for alpha chains; its size is not informative. The chain carries TRBV6-5 and TRBJ2-1; D not resolved. The V end was cut by 2 bases, the J end by 0 bases, with 11 bases between. CDR1 is MNHEY, CDR2 SVGAGI, per germline. The CDR3 spans 16 residues. CDR3 in amino acids: CASSYDTSFSYNEQFF. CDR3 sequence (DNA): TGTGCCAGCAGTTACGACACCTCATTCTCCTACAATGAGCAGTTCTTC.

Comment on this clonotype: Since the library was made to target alpha chains, this beta chain is a stray read and its abundance is not meaningful. The J gene is TRBJ2-7, the V gene TRBV20-1; TRBD2 aligns across 7 bases. CDR3 size: 12 residues. V lost 3 bases to trimming and J lost 5 bases; unmatched junction nucleotides: 4. In germline, CDR1 is DFQATT, CDR2 SNEGSKA (reference sequence). In DNA, the CDR3 is TGCAGTGCTAGCGGGAGGTCCCACGAGCAGTACTTC. Its protein is CSASGRSHEQYF.